This T cell receptor beta chain emerged from a study of T cells in Graves' hyperthyroidism and ophthalmopathy. There are many counts of this clonotype. Amplification targeted TCR beta CDR3 regions from RNA transcripts. HTBI primers were the set used in a first-round RT-PCR of the TCR CDR3. TCRdb recomputed calls from the multiplex PCR reads with MiXCR, one row per CDR3 protein. The sample lists 500,000 to 600,000 distinct CDR3 sequences, more than 45% occurring once. This clonotype originated in a woman under 30 with Graves' hyperthyroidism. Sequenced: peripheral blood or thyroid tissue (not recorded which).

The CDR3 nucleotides are TGCAGTGCTCCGCGACTAGCGGGCTTTCAAGAGACCCAGTACTTC. It specifies CSAPRLAGFQETQYF. The chain employs TRBV20-1 and TRBJ2-5, with TRBD2 matching over 10 bases. The ends lost 5 bases at V and 2 bases at J; junction bases unmatched: 8. The germline V gene has CDR1 DFQATT and CDR2 SNEGSKA (reference sequence). The CDR3 runs to 15 residues.